This T cell receptor (beta chain) was observed in a study of T cell responses to AZD1222 COVID-19 vaccine. Findings of the study overall: It should be noted that donors were predominantly white British and more often female, and clonal diversity was possibly underestimated. At baseline, seropositivity was found in only six or seven AZD1222 recipients. Repertoires were sampled only after the peak T cell response. Recipients of two AZD1222 doses showed rising Spike-specific TCR breadth and depth.

This clone was observed a single time. The antigen remains undetermined. Produced via immunoSEQ multiplex PCR; TCRdb's table is partial and in-frame only. The repertoire holds around 200,000 clones, with approximately 94% as singletons. The material sequenced was peripheral blood, taken 28 days after the second AZD1222 dose. This clonotype was obtained from an adult who received the AZD1222 COVID-19 vaccine.

The CDR3 coding sequence is TGTGCCAGCAGCCGGGAGTATGGCTACACCTTC. It is translated as CASSREYGYTF. V and J are TRBV7-9 and TRBJ1-2, with unresolved D. Germline values: CDR1 SEHNR, CDR2 FQNEAQ (reference sequence). Trimming stripped 5 bases from V and 5 bases from J, with 6 bases between. The CDR3 is 11 residues long.